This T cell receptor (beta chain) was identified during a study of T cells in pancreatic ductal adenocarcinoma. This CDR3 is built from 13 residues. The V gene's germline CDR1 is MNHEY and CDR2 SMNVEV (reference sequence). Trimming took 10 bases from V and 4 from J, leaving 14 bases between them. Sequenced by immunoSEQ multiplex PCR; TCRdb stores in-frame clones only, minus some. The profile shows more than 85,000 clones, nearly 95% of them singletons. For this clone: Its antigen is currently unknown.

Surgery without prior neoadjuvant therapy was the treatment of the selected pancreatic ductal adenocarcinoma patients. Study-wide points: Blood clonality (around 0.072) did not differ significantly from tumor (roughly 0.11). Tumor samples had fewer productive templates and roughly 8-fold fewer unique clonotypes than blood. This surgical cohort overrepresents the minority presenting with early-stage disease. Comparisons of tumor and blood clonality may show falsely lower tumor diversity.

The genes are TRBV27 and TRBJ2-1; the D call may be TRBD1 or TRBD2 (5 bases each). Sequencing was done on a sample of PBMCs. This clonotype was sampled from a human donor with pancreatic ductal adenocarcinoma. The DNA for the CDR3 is TGTGCCACCAGGGAACTAGGTTACAATGAGCAGTTCTTC. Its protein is CATRELGYNEQFF.